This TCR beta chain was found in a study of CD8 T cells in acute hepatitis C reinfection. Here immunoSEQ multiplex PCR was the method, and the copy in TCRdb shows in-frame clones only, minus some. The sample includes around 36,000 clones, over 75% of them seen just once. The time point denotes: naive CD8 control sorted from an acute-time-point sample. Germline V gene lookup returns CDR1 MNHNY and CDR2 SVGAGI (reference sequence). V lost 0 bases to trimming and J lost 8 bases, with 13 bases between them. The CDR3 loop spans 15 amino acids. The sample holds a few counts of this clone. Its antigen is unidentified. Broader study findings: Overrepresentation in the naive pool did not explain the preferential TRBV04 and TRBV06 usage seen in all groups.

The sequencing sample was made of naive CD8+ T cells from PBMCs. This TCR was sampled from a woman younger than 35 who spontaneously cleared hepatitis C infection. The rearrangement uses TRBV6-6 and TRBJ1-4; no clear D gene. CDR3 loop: CASSYSRARNEKLFF. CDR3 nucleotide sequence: TGTGCCAGCAGTTACTCGAGGGCGCGGAACGAAAAACTGTTTTTT.